This TCR beta chain was obtained from a study of high-grade serous ovarian cancer treatment subgroups. Here immunoSEQ multiplex PCR was the method, and the copy in TCRdb shows in-frame clones only, minus some. The sample records about 18,000 clones, around 79% being singletons. Tumor tissue was taken before any definitive surgery or chemotherapy was given. The germline CDR1 and CDR2 sequences are SGHRS and YFSETQ. The CDR3 runs to 15 residues. V lost 0 bases, J lost 5 bases, and 5 bases stayed unmatched. The chain has TRBV5-1 and TRBJ2-7, with 10 bases fitting TRBD1. The source is a human donor with high-grade serous ovarian cancer. Material: tumor tissue. CDR3: CASSLGGTGENEQYF. DNA of the CDR3: TGCGCCAGCAGCTTGGGAGGGACAGGGGAAAACGAGCAGTACTTC.